A single sample is the source of the 31 T cell receptor beta chains below, sequenced in a study of blood T cell repertoires in COVID-19. Here immunoSEQ multiplex PCR was the method, and the copy in TCRdb shows in-frame clones only, minus some. The data contain about 180,000 clones, roughly 86% of them seen just once; the ten biggest clones take up around 1.4%. The sequencing sample was made of peripheral blood. Receptors were obtained from a woman between 50 and 59 years old with acute or convalescent COVID-19.

The V and J genes are TRBV18 and TRBJ1-5, with 8 nucleotides matching TRBD1. Germline CDR1 KGHSH, CDR2 LQKENI. J was trimmed by 5 bases and V by 5 bases; bases with no gene match: 5. CDR3 length: 14 amino acids. CDR3 region: CASSIQGGDQPQHF. CDR3 nucleotides: TGTGCCAGCTCAATACAGGGGGGGGATCAGCCCCAGCATTTT.

The rearrangement links TRBV14 to TRBJ1-2; 7 bases are shared with TRBD1. CDR1 is SGHDN, CDR2 FVKESK, per germline. The CDR3 is made up of 14 amino acids. V was pared by 4 bases and J by 1 base, with 3 bases of the junction left unmatched. The CDR3, as DNA: TGTGCCAGCAGCCCTCAGGGGGGTAACTATGGCTACACCTTC. It encodes CASSPQGGNYGYTF.

The chain links TRBV6-2 or TRBV6-3 to TRBJ2-1; tentative D call: TRBD1 (5 bases). The CDR3 spans 15 residues. Germline V gives CDR1 MNHEY, CDR2 SVGEGT. The germline V and J ends were trimmed by 5 bases and 4 bases, with 15 bases remaining between them. CDR3 region: CASSKQQVSYNEQFF. The CDR3 region has the DNA TGTGCCAGCAGTAAGCAACAGGTTTCATACAATGAGCAGTTCTTC.

The rearrangement joins TRBV7-2 to TRBJ1-4; possibly TRBD1 for D (6 bases). Germline CDR1 and CDR2: SGHTA and FQGNSA. Trimming removed 5 bases at V and 8 bases at J, with 18 bases between. The CDR3 is made up of 15 amino acids. The CDR3 nucleotides are TGTGCCAGCAGCCCCGGGACACCGATGAGGGAAAAACTGTTTTTT. Its translation: CASSPGTPMREKLFF.

The V call is TRBV9, the J call TRBJ2-5, with 10 bases lining up with TRBD2. Germline values: CDR1 SGDLS, CDR2 YYNGEE. Trimming took 4 bases from V and 1 from J; bases not matched to a gene: 7. The CDR3 extends over 16 amino acids. The CDR3 here is CASSLGTSAFQETQYF. The DNA of the CDR3 is TGTGCCAGCAGCCTGGGGACTAGCGCTTTCCAAGAGACCCAGTACTTC. The entire variable domain, with the rest obtained from reference TRBV9 and TRBJ2-5, is as follows: DSGVTQTPKHLITATGQRVTLRCSPRSGDLSVYWYQQSLDQGLQFLIQYYNGEERAKGNILERFSAQQFPDLHSELNLSSLELGDSALYFCASSLGTSAFQETQYFGPGTRLLVL.

This chain joins TRBV30 and TRBJ2-2; perhaps TRBD2 as D (5 bases). Germline assignment: CDR1 GTSNPN and CDR2 SVGIG (reference sequence). V lost 8 bases and J lost 6, with 10 bases in between. The CDR3 runs 11 residues. The CDR3 DNA reads TGTGCCCGGGGTCTCCCCGGGGAGCTGTTTTTT. This encodes CARGLPGELFF.

The chain joins TRBV6-2 or TRBV6-3 to TRBJ2-7; 8 nucleotides align to TRBD1. Germline lookup yields CDR1 MNHEY and CDR2 SVGEGT. CDR3 length: 14 residues. V dropped 6 bases and J dropped 3; count of bases not matched to a gene: 7. CDR3 bases: TGTGCCAGCAGCACGGACAGGGTGGGCTACGAGCAGTACTTC. Protein sequence: CASSTDRVGYEQYF.

The chain joins TRBV5-1 to TRBJ2-1; D perhaps matches TRBD1 (5 bases). Germline CDR1 reads SGHRS; CDR2 reads YFSETQ. Trimming shortened V by 4 bases and J by 1 base, and 9 bases separated the two germline ends. CDR3 length: 14 amino acids. CDR3 loop: CASSVGQSYNEQFF. The DNA for the CDR3 is TGCGCCAGCAGCGTGGGGCAGTCCTACAATGAGCAGTTCTTC.

The rearrangement links TRBV12-3 or TRBV12-4 to TRBJ2-7, with 14 bases aligning to TRBD2. The junction had 6 bases not matched to a gene; V was cut back by 5 bases and J by 12 bases. The CDR3 has 13 amino acids. The CDR3 sequence is CASSKGLAGEVYF. CDR3 DNA sequence: TGTGCCAGCAGTAAGGGACTAGCGGGAGAGGTGTACTTC.

The CDR3 DNA is TGTGCCAGCAGCTCAGGGATGACAGGGTTTCAAGAGACCCAGTACTTC. It is translated as CASSSGMTGFQETQYF. The chain carries TRBV7-2 and TRBJ2-5; 7 bases are a match to TRBD1. The CDR3 runs to 16 residues. In germline, CDR1 is SGHTA, CDR2 FQGNSA. With 4 bases clipped from V and 2 bases from J, the junction kept 10 bases outside the gene matches.

The J gene is TRBJ2-2, the V gene TRBV4-3; D may be TRBD2 (6 bases). The CDR3 length is 15 residues. Germline V CDR1 and CDR2: LGHNA, YSLEER. The V gene lost 1 base and the J gene lost 3 bases, with 9 bases spanning the gap. CDR3 sequence (DNA): TGCGCCAGCAGCCAAGTAGGAGGGGACACCGGGGAGCTGTTTTTT. This codes for CASSQVGGDTGELFF.

The chain employs TRBV6-5 and TRBJ1-1; perhaps TRBD1 as D (6 bases). The CDR3 length is 15 residues. Germline V CDR1 and CDR2: MNHEY, SVGAGI. Trimming cost V 4 bases and J 1 base, with 13 bases left between them. DNA of the CDR3: TGTGCCAGCAGTTCCGCGGGGGCGGGGAACACTGAAGCTTTCTTT. It is translated as CASSSAGAGNTEAFF.

This chain connects TRBV25-1 to TRBJ2-3; D possibly corresponds to TRBD2 (6 bases). CDR3 length: 18 residues. V was cut by 0 bases and J by 2 bases, with 18 bases left in between. Germline V gene lookup returns CDR1 MGHDK and CDR2 SYGVNS. DNA for the CDR3: TGTGCCAGCAGTGAATACCGGGGACTCAATAGCTTCACAGATACGCAGTATTTT. It is translated as CASSEYRGLNSFTDTQYF.

The J gene is TRBJ1-1, the V gene TRBV5-6; D uncertain. V was pared by 4 bases and J by 8 bases, with 18 bases between. The CDR3 totals 14 residues. Germline CDR1 reads SGHDT; CDR2 reads YYEEEE. The CDR3, as DNA: TGTGCCAGCAGCGCCCGGGGTACGATCGGGGAAGCTTTCTTT. This sequence encodes CASSARGTIGEAFF. Drawing the rest from reference TRBV5-6 and TRBJ1-1, the complete variable domain is DAGVTQSPTHLIKTRGQQVTLRCSPKSGHDTVSWYQQALGQGPQFIFQYYEEEERQRGNFPDRFSGHQFPNYSSELNVNALLLGDSALYLCASSARGTIGEAFFGQGTRLTVV.

The chain links TRBV19 to TRBJ1-5, with a weak D call TRBD1 (6 bases). The length of the CDR3 is 15 residues. The germline CDR1 and CDR2 sequences are LNHDA and SQIVND (reference sequence). V was pared by 4 bases and J by 7 bases, with 17 bases between. In DNA form, the CDR3 reads TGTGCCAGTAGTACAGGGGACAACGCGGGCCAGCCCCAGCATTTT. This gives the protein CASSTGDNAGQPQHF.

The V and J genes are TRBV6-5 and TRBJ1-6; tentative D call: TRBD1 (6 bases). The V end was cut by 6 bases, the J end by 5 bases, with 11 bases between. Germline CDR1 MNHEY, CDR2 SVGAGI. The CDR3 is made up of 14 amino acids. CDR3 protein: CASSLGQNNSPLHF. The CDR3 coding sequence is TGTGCCAGCAGCCTTGGACAGAATAATTCACCCCTCCACTTT.

V usage is TRBV9 and J usage is TRBJ2-3; 10 bases agree with TRBD2. V lost 10 bases, J lost 1 base, and 12 bases stayed unmatched. CDR1 and CDR2 (germline): SGDLS, YYNGEE. This CDR3 contains 16 residues. The CDR3 protein is CARLRIAGGRTDTQYF. DNA of the CDR3: TGTGCCCGGCTGAGGATAGCGGGGGGCCGCACAGATACGCAGTATTTT.

Only one count was recorded for this clone. This chain uses TRBV5-6 with TRBJ1-2; 8 bases are shared with TRBD1. V was pared by 5 bases and J by 1 base, with 16 bases of the junction left unmatched. The germline gives CDR1 SGHDT, CDR2 YYEEEE. The CDR3 consists of 18 residues. The CDR3 loop is CASSLPGQAPSLNYGYTF. The CDR3 coding sequence is TGTGCCAGCAGTCTACCGGGACAGGCACCATCCCTTAACTATGGCTACACCTTC.

V usage is TRBV6-1 and J usage is TRBJ1-5, with unresolved D. CDR3 length: 14 residues. V lost 3 bases to trimming and J lost 2 bases, with 8 bases between them. Germline values: CDR1 MNHNS, CDR2 SASEGT. The CDR3 DNA follows: TGTGCCAGCAGTGACAGGATGGGCAATCAGCCCCAGCATTTT. Translated: CASSDRMGNQPQHF.

The chain couples TRBV7-2 to TRBJ1-3; D not certain. Per germline, CDR1 SGHTA and CDR2 FQGNSA. This CDR3 is 15 amino acids long. Trimming took 0 bases from V and 1 from J, leaving 7 bases between them. CDR3 in amino acids: CASSLADFSGNTIYF. The CDR3 DNA reads as TGTGCCAGCAGCTTAGCAGACTTTTCTGGAAACACCATATATTTT.

This chain uses TRBV11-2 with TRBJ1-2; D gene unclear. CDR1 SGHAT and CDR2 FQNNGV come from the germline V gene. CDR3 length equals 13 residues. Trimming cost V 0 bases and J 2 bases, with 4 bases left between them. The CDR3 is CASSLDRNYGYTF. In DNA, the CDR3 is TGTGCCAGCAGCTTAGACAGGAACTATGGCTACACCTTC.

The chain combines TRBV18 with TRBJ1-1; D may be TRBD1 (5 bases). Germline CDR1 KGHSH, CDR2 LQKENI. CDR3 length: 16 amino acids. V was shortened by 3 bases and J by 1 base, with 15 bases between the two germline ends. The CDR3 coding sequence is TGTGCCAGCTCACCGTCCTGGGGACTCAGGAACACTGAAGCTTTCTTT. It translates to CASSPSWGLRNTEAFF.

The V gene is TRBV19, the J gene TRBJ2-3; 9 positions agree with TRBD2. From germline, CDR1 is LNHDA and CDR2 SQIVND (reference sequence). The V gene end was trimmed by 6 bases and the J gene end by 4 bases; junction bases not matched to a gene: 11. This CDR3 is built from 16 residues. The CDR3: CASSLRARGGADTQYF. The CDR3 DNA reads as TGTGCCAGTAGCCTCCGGGCGCGGGGGGGGGCAGATACGCAGTATTTT.

The chain couples TRBV7-3 to TRBJ1-6; no clear D gene. V was cut by 3 bases and J by 10 bases, with 10 bases left in between. From germline, CDR1 is SGHTA and CDR2 FQGTGA. This CDR3 has 13 residues. The CDR3 nucleotides read TGTGCCAGCAGCTTTGGGGAGACGTCACCCCTCCACTTT. Residues: CASSFGETSPLHF.

J is TRBJ2-7 and V is TRBV3-1 (or the pseudogene TRBV3-2), with 7 bases aligning to TRBD1. Germline V gives CDR1 LGHDT, CDR2 YNNKEL (reference sequence). V shed 4 bases and J 4 bases; nucleotides not matched to a gene: 16. The CDR3 is 17 amino acids. The CDR3 DNA reads as TGTGCCAGCAGCCGCGAACGAAAAGAAGGGGGCGCTTACGAGCAGTACTTC. It translates to CASSRERKEGGAYEQYF.

This rearrangement joins TRBV2 to TRBJ2-4, with D possibly being TRBD2 (5 bases). Trimming pared 7 bases from V and 9 bases from J, leaving 16 bases between. CDR1 SNHLY and CDR2 FYNNEI come from the germline V gene. This CDR3 has 13 amino acids. This CDR3 is CASTTEPGVIQYF. In nucleotides, the CDR3 is TGTGCCAGCACCACCGAACCCGGGGTCATTCAGTACTTC.

This clone appeared once. The V and J genes are TRBV19 and TRBJ1-1, with a tentative D call TRBD1 (5 bases). V lost 5 bases, J lost 3 bases, and 13 bases lay in between. The CDR3 covers 14 residues. The germline CDR1 and CDR2 sequences are LNHDA and SQIVND (reference sequence). CDR3 bases: TGTGCCAGTAGTCCGCAGGGAAGGGACACTGAAGCTTTCTTT. Translated: CASSPQGRDTEAFF.

The J gene is TRBJ2-5, the V gene TRBV24-1, with TRBD1 matching 8 bases. The junction had 8 bases not matched to a gene; V was cut back by 1 base and J by 5 bases. CDR3 length: 16 residues. Germline V CDR1 and CDR2: KGHDR, SFDVKD. This CDR3 reads CATSDFSGQGTETQYF. In DNA form, the CDR3 reads TGTGCCACCAGTGATTTTTCCGGACAGGGTACGGAGACCCAGTACTTC.

This chain connects TRBV3-1 (or the pseudogene TRBV3-2) to TRBJ2-3, with 8 bases fitting TRBD2. V shed 0 bases and J 1 base; nucleotides not matched to a gene: 12. The V gene's germline CDR1 is LGHDT and CDR2 YNNKEL (reference sequence). This CDR3 is built from 19 residues. The CDR3 DNA reads TGTGCCAGCAGCCAAGATCGGAGAACTAGCGGTAGTGGCACAGATACGCAGTATTTT. Its protein is CASSQDRRTSGSGTDTQYF.

This clone was seen only a few times. V and J are TRBV11-2 and TRBJ1-1; D is perhaps TRBD1 (5 bases). The CDR3 has 14 amino acids. V lost 5 bases and J lost 1, with 11 bases in between. The germline V gene has CDR1 SGHAT and CDR2 FQNNGV. DNA for the CDR3: TGTGCCAGCAGCCCCGGACATGGGAACACTGAAGCTTTCTTT. This gives the protein CASSPGHGNTEAFF.

The chain joins TRBV27 to TRBJ2-1, with D possibly TRBD1 on 6 matching bases. From germline, CDR1 is MNHEY and CDR2 SMNVEV (reference sequence). Trimming removed 0 bases at V and 5 bases at J, with 14 bases between. This CDR3 is built from 16 residues. CDR3 loop: CASSLSGQGPNNEQFF. The DNA for the CDR3 is TGTGCCAGCAGTTTATCGGGGCAGGGGCCGAACAATGAGCAGTTCTTC.